One sample yielded the 5 T cell receptor beta chains listed below, sequenced in a study of cytomegalovirus exposure and HLA in healthy donors. Researchers ran the PCR with 60 Vbeta and 13 Jbeta primers. Here immunoSEQ multiplex PCR was the method, and the copy in TCRdb shows in-frame clones only, minus some. The sample yields about 140,000 clones, roughly 80% seen once. The specimen sequenced was PBMCs. The receptors were gathered from a man aged 40-55 years in good health and CMV-seronegative.

This rearrangement joins TRBV5-6 to TRBJ2-7, with 7 nucleotides matching TRBD1. J gave up 4 bases and V 0 bases, and 7 bases lay outside the gene matches. Per germline, CDR1 SGHDT and CDR2 YYEEEE. The CDR3 has 15 residues. The CDR3 coding sequence is TGTGCCAGCAGCTTGGCTGGACAGGTCACTTACGAGCAGTACTTC. Translating gives CASSLAGQVTYEQYF.

This sequence joins TRBV7-2 and TRBJ2-1, with TRBD2 identical over 9 bases. Per the germline V gene, CDR1 is SGHTA and CDR2 is FQGNSA. Trimming took 3 bases from V and 12 from J; bases not matched to a gene: 9. This CDR3 has 14 amino acids. The CDR3 reads CASSFTSGWSGQFF. CDR3 bases: TGTGCCAGCAGCTTTACTAGCGGGTGGTCAGGGCAGTTCTTC.

This chain links TRBV5-1 with TRBJ1-3, with D unresolved. Trimming removed 0 bases from V and 0 bases from J, with 10 bases in between. Looked up from germline, CDR1 is SGHRS and CDR2 is YFSETQ. CDR3 length equals 16 residues. The CDR3 DNA reads TGCGCCAGCAGCTTGGCCAGCGGCCCCTCTGGAAACACCATATATTTT. Protein: CASSLASGPSGNTIYF.

This chain links TRBV27 with TRBJ1-2; D unresolved. Deletions cut 2 bases from V and 4 bases from J, with 8 bases between. Germline CDR1 reads MNHEY; CDR2 reads SMNVEV (reference sequence). The CDR3 runs to 13 residues. The CDR3 sequence is CASSLAGSYGYTF. The CDR3 region has the DNA TGTGCCAGCAGTTTAGCCGGGTCCTATGGCTACACCTTC.

This chain links TRBV7-9 with TRBJ1-4; no firm D call. Trimming removed 5 bases from V and 13 bases from J, with 11 bases in between. This CDR3 contains 11 residues. Germline V gene lookup returns CDR1 SEHNR and CDR2 FQNEAQ (reference sequence). The CDR3 coding sequence is TGTGCCAGCAGCATAAGGGAGAGACTGTTTTTT. Protein product: CASSIRERLFF.